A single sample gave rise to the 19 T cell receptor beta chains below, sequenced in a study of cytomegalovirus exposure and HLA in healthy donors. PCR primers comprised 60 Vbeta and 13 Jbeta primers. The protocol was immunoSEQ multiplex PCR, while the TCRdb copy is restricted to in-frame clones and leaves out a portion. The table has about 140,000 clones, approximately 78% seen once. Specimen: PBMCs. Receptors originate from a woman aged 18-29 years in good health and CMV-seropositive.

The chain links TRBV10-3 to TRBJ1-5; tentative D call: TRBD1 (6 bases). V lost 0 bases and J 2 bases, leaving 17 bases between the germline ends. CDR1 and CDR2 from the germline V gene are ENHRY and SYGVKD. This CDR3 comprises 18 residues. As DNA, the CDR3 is TGTGCCATCAGTGAGTCGGGGTCAGGGGCTGGGGGCAATCAGCCCCAGCATTTT. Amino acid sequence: CAISESGSGAGGNQPQHF.

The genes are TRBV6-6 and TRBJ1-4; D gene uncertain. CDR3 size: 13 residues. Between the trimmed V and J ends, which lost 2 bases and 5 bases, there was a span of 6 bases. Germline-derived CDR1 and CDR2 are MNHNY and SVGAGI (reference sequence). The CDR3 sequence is CASSYEGNEKLFF. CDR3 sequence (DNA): TGTGCCAGCAGTTACGAGGGAAATGAAAAACTGTTTTTT.

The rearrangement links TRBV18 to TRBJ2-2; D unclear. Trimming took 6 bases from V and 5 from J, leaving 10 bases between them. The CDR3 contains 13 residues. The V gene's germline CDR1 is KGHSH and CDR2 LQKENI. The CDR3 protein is CASSDTVTGELFF. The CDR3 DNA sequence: TGTGCCAGCTCCGATACAGTGACCGGGGAGCTGTTTTTT.

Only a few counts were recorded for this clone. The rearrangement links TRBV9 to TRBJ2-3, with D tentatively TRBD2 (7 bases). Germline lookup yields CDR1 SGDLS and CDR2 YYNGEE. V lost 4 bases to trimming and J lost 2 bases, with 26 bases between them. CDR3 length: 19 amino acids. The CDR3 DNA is TGTGCCAGCAGCAAGAGGGGGAGAGGGGGTGGGGACTACACAGATACGCAGTATTTT. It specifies CASSKRGRGGGDYTDTQYF. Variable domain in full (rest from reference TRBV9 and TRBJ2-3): DSGVTQTPKHLITATGQRVTLRCSPRSGDLSVYWYQQSLDQGLQFLIQYYNGEERAKGNILERFSAQQFPDLHSELNLSSLELGDSALYFCASSKRGRGGGDYTDTQYFGPGTRLTVL.

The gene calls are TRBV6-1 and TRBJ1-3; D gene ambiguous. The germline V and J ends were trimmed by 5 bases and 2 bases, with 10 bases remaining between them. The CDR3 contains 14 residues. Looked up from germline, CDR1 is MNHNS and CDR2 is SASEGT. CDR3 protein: CASSSGSTGNTIYF. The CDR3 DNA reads TGTGCCAGCAGTTCCGGGTCGACTGGAAACACCATATATTTT.

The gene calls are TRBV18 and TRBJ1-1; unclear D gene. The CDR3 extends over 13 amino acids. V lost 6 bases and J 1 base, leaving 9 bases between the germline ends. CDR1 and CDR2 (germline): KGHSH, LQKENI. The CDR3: CASSGKGNTEAFF. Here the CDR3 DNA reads TGTGCCAGCTCCGGGAAGGGGAACACTGAAGCTTTCTTT.

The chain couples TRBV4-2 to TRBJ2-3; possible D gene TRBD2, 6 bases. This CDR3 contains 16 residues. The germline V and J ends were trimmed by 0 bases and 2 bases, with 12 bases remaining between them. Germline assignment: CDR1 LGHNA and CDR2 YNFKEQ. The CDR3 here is CASSQDGAGNTDTQYF. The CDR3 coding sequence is TGTGCCAGCAGCCAAGATGGGGCGGGGAACACAGATACGCAGTATTTT.

The CDR3 loop is CAWSMESSYNSPLHF. Written as DNA, the CDR3 is TGTGCCTGGAGCATGGAGTCCTCCTATAATTCACCCCTCCACTTT. The chain is built from TRBV30 and TRBJ1-6; D gene ambiguous. CDR1 is GTSNPN, CDR2 SVGIG, per germline (reference sequence). The V and J ends lost 3 bases and 0 bases respectively, with 9 bases between them. The CDR3 extends over 15 amino acids.

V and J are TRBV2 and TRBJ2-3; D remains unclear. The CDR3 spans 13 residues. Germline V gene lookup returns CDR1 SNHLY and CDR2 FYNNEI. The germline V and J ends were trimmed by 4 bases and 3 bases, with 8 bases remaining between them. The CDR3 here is CASSVVVTDTQYF. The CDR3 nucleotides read TGTGCCAGCAGTGTTGTCGTTACAGATACGCAGTATTTT.

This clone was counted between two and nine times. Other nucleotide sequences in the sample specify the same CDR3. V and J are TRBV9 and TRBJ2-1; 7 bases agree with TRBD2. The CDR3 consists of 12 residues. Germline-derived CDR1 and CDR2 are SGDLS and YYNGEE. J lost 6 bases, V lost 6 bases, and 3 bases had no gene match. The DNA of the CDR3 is TGTGCCAGCACCCCGGGGGGCAATGAGCAGTTCTTC. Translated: CASTPGGNEQFF.

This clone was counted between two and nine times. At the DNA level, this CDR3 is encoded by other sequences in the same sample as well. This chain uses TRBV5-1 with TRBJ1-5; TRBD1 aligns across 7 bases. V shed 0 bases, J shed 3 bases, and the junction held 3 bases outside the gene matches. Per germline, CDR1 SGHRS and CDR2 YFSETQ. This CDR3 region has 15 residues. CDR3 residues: CASSLGQGLNQPQHF. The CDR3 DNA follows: TGCGCCAGCAGCTTGGGACAGGGCCTCAATCAGCCCCAGCATTTT.

Written as DNA, the CDR3 is TGCGCCAGCAGCCAAGCCAGGGGGCAATTCTATGGCTACACCTTC. It is translated as CASSQARGQFYGYTF. The chain employs TRBV4-3 and TRBJ1-2; 8 bases agree with TRBD1. There are 15 residues in the CDR3. CDR1 and CDR2 from the germline V gene are LGHNA and YSLEER. J was trimmed by 4 bases and V by 1 base; bases with no gene match: 5.

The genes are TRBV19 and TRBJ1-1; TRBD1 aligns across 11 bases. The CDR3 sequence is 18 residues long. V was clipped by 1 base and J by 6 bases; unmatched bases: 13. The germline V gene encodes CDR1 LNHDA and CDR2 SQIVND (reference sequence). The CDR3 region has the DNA TGTGCCAGTAGTATAGCGAGACCCGGGACAGGGGGAAGTTCTGAAGCTTTCTTT. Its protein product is CASSIARPGTGGSSEAFF.

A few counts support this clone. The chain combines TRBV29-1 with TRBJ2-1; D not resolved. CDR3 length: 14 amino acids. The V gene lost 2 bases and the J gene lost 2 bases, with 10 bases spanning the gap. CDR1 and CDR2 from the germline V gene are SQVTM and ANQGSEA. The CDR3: CSVETLEAYNEQFF. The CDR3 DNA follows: TGCAGCGTTGAAACATTAGAGGCCTACAATGAGCAGTTCTTC.

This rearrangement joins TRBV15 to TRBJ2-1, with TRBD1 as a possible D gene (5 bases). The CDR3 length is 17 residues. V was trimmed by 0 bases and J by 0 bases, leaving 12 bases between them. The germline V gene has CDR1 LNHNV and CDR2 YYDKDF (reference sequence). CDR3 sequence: CATSRDDGDSSYNEQFF. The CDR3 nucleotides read TGTGCCACCAGCAGAGATGACGGCGACAGCTCCTACAATGAGCAGTTCTTC.

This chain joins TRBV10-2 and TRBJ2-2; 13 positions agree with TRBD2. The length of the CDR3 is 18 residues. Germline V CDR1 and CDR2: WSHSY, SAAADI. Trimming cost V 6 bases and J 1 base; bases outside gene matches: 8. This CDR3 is CASRNQLAGGQNTGELFF. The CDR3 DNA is TGCGCCAGCAGGAACCAACTAGCGGGGGGGCAGAACACCGGGGAGCTGTTTTTT.

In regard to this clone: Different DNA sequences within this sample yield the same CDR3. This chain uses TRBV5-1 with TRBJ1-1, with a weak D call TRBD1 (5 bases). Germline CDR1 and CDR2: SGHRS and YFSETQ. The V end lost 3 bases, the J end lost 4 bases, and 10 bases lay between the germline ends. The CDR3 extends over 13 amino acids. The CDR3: CASSSQGGTEAFF. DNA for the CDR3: TGCGCCAGCAGCTCTCAGGGAGGCACTGAAGCTTTCTTT.

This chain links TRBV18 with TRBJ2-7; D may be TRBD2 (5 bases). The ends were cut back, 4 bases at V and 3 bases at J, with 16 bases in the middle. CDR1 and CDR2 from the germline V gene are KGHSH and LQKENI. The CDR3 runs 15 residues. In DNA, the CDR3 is TGTGCCAGCTCACGCTCCGGGGAGACAAGCTACGAGCAGTACTTC. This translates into CASSRSGETSYEQYF.

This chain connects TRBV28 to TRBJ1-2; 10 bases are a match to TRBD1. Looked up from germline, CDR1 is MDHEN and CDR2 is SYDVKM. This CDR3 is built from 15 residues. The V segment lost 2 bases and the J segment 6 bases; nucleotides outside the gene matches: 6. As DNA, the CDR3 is TGTGCCAGCAGTTTACTGACAGGGGGCCTCGATGGCTACACCTTC. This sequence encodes CASSLLTGGLDGYTF.